The present TCR beta chain was sequenced within a study of molecular identifiers for immune sequencing clone quantification. Findings of the study overall: Under 1% of molecules in naive cells, but over 98% of effector molecules, belonged to clones above 20 RNA copies.

Using a CD8+CD4-CCR7+CD45RA+ phenotype, naive CD8 T cells were sorted. Details on this clonotype: The antigen is not known.

Bulk TCR libraries were made with methods that had been previously described and with listed TCR primers. TCRdb ran MiXCR on the PCR reads and lists one entry per CDR3 protein. Among some 650,000 distinct CDR3 sequences listed, 15% to 20% were seen once. The sequence came from a human donor in good health. Some libraries in this study had Jurkat cell RNA spiked in. The sequencing input was naive CD8+ T cells from blood, with Jurkat cell RNA spiked in. Indicated subset: FACS-sorted CD8+CD4-CCR7+CD45RA+ naive T cells.

This CDR3 is CASTADRAHYEQYF. As DNA, the CDR3 is TGTGCCAGCACCGCGGACAGGGCTCACTACGAGCAGTACTTC. The V gene is TRBV7-2, the J gene TRBJ2-7; 8 nucleotides align to TRBD1. Germline V CDR1 and CDR2: SGHTA, FQGNSA. The V gene end was trimmed by 7 bases and the J gene end by 3 bases; junction bases not matched to a gene: 8. This CDR3 region has 14 residues.